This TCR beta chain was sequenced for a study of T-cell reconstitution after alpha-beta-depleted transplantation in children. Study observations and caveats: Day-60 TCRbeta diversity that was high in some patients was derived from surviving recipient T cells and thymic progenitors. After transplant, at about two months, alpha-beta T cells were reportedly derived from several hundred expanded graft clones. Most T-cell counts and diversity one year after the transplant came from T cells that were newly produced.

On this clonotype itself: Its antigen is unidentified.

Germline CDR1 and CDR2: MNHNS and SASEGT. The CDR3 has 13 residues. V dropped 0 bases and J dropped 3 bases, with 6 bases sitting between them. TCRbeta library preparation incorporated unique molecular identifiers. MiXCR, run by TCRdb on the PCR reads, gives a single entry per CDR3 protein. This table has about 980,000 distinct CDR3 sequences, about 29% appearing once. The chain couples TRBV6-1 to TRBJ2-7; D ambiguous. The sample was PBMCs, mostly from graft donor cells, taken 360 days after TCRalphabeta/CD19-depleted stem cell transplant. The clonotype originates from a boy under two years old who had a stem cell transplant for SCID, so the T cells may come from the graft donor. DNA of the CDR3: TGTGCCAGCAGTGAAGCGGTAAGCTACGAGCAGTACTTC. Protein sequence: CASSEAVSYEQYF.